The clone carrying this T cell receptor beta chain was counted between two and nine times. Antigen specificity is unknown. The CDR3 loop spans 17 amino acids. Germline trimming cut 1 base from V and 1 base from J; bases unmatched to any gene: 8. The germline V gene has CDR1 MGHDK and CDR2 SYGVNS. 60 Vbeta and 13 Jbeta primers were used in PCR. Data came from immunoSEQ multiplex PCR; TCRdb stores just in-frame clones and leaves some out. The sample has about 190,000 clones; more than 75% are singletons. This entry belongs to a study of cytomegalovirus exposure and HLA in healthy donors. Turning to the study itself: Early released data comprised around 80 million unique TCRs from HLA-typed donors. Ancestry clustering placed about four fifths of several hundred genotyped donors in the Caucasian-associated cluster. Study-wide results and caveats: Prediction of most subjects' HLA-A and HLA-B alleles by TCR beta sequences was reportedly accurate. Later on, an analysis showed TCR association rates differing by HLA locus, with DRB1 the most and HLA-C the fewest.

This sequence was found in a woman under 30 in good health and CMV-seronegative. J is TRBJ2-5 and V is TRBV25-1; 8 bases line up with TRBD2. Specimen: PBMCs. CDR3 DNA: TGTGCCAGCAGTGAATCCGGACGCGGGAGGTTCCAAGAGACCCAGTACTTC. Translating it yields CASSESGRGRFQETQYF.